This TCR beta chain was captured in a study of regulatory T cells in long-lasting Graves disease. Time point reported: persistent/refractory GD, antithyroid drugs over 5 years with positive TRAb. PBMC RNA was the source of the TCR library. Study observations and caveats: Thyroid tissue went unexamined; only peripheral blood was analyzed.

The TCR beta library used iRepertoire HTBI primers with Arm-PCR amplification of CDR3. Each CDR3 protein gets one entry after TCRdb re-called the multiplex PCR reads with MiXCR. The sample yields roughly 400,000 distinct CDR3 sequences, roughly a fifth seen once. Comment on this clonotype: What it recognizes is unknown. A much larger clone is a single base away; this may be a read error.

This CDR3 region has 13 residues. The V and J ends lost 6 bases and 2 bases, in that order; junction bases with no gene match: 4. Germline V CDR1 and CDR2: SNHLY, FYNNEI. The sample in question was peripheral blood mononuclear cells (PBMCs), obtained when the disease was refractory, from a patient treated with antithyroid drugs. The clonotype originates from a female donor with Graves disease. This chain joins TRBV2 and TRBJ2-7; the match to TRBD1 covers 7 bases. The CDR3 loop reads CASREDRTYEQYF. DNA of the CDR3: TGTGCCAGCAGGGAGGACAGGACCTACGAGCAGTACTTC.